Presented here are 2 T cell receptor beta chains from one specimen sequenced in a study of tumor-infiltrating lymphocytes in localized non-small cell lung cancer. Clones were read by immunoSEQ multiplex PCR, and TCRdb kept only the in-frame ones, dropping some. The table shows 15,000 or so clones, with about four fifths occurring only once. The sequenced sample was lung tumor tissue. These TCRs come from a human donor with non-small cell lung cancer.

CDR3 protein: CSAAGSGEQYF. CDR3 nucleotide sequence: TGCAGTGCTGCGGGCTCGGGGGAGCAGTACTTC. The rearrangement joins TRBV20-1 to TRBJ2-7; possibly TRBD2 for D (5 bases). Germline CDR1 and CDR2: DFQATT and SNEGSKA (reference sequence). V lost 5 bases and J 7 bases, leaving 12 bases between the germline ends. The CDR3 spans 11 residues.

This clone was seen a single time. J is TRBJ1-1 and V is TRBV2, with D perhaps matching TRBD1 (5 bases). Trimming cost V 3 bases and J 3 bases, with 8 bases left between them. Germline V gene data show CDR1 as SNHLY and CDR2 as FYNNEI. This CDR3 has 13 residues. The CDR3 reads CASSDVGDTEAFF. The CDR3 bases are TGTGCCAGCAGTGATGTAGGGGACACTGAAGCTTTCTTT. The full variable domain, completed using reference TRBV2 and TRBJ1-1, is EPEVTQTPSHQVTQMGQEVILRCVPISNHLYFYWYRQILGQKVEFLVSFYNNEISEKSEIFDDQFSVERPDGSNFTLKIRSTKLEDSAMYFCASSDVGDTEAFFGQGTRLTVV.